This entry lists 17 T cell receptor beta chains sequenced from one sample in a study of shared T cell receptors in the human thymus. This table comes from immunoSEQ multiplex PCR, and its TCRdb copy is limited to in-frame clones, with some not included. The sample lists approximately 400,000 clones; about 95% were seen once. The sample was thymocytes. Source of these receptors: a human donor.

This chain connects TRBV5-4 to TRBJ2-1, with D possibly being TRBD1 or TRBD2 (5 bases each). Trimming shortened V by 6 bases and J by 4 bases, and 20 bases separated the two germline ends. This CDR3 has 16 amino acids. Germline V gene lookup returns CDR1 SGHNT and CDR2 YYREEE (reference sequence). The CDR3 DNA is TGTGCCAGCACCGACCCGGGGCGGCGGAGGTACAATGAGCAGTTCTTC. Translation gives CASTDPGRRRYNEQFF. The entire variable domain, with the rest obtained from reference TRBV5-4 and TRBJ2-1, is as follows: ETGVTQSPTHLIKTRGQQVTLRCSSQSGHNTVSWYQQALGQGPQFIFQYYREEENGRGNFPPRFSGLQFPNYSSELNVNALELDDSALYLCASTDPGRRRYNEQFFGPGTRLTVL.

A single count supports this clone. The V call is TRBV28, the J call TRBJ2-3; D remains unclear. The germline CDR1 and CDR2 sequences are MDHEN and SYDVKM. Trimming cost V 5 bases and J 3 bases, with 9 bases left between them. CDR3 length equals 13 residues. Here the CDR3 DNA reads TGTGCCAGCAGTCCCCCGCAAACAGATACGCAGTATTTT. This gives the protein CASSPPQTDTQYF.

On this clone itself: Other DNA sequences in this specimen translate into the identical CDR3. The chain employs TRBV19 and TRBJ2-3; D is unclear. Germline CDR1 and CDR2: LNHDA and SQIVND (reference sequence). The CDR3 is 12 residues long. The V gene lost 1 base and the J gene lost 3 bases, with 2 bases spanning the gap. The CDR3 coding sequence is TGTGCCAGTAGTATAGCAACAGATACGCAGTATTTT. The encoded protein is CASSIATDTQYF.

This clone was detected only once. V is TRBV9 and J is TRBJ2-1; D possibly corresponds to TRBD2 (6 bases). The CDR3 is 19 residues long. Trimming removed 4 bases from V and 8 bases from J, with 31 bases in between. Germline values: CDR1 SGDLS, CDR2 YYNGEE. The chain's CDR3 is CASSPRSPLTLREEDEQFF. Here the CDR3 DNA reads TGTGCCAGCAGCCCCCGAAGCCCCTTGACTTTGCGGGAAGAGGATGAGCAGTTCTTC.

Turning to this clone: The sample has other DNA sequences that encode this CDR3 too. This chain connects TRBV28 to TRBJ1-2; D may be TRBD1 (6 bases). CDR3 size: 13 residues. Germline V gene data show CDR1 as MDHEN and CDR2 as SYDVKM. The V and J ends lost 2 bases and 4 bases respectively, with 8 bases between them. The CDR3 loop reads CASSLGRGYGYTF. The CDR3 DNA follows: TGTGCCAGCAGTTTAGGCAGGGGCTATGGCTACACCTTC.

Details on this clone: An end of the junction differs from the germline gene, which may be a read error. The CDR3 nucleotides read TGCGCCAGCAGTCAATCGGGGACAGGCCCCTCTATCGCCTTC. Amino acid sequence: CASSQSGTGPSIAF. This rearrangement joins TRBV23-1 to TRBJ1-2, with 8 bases aligning to TRBD1. TRBV23-1 is an ORF, and what it does is uncertain. The CDR3 length is 14 residues.

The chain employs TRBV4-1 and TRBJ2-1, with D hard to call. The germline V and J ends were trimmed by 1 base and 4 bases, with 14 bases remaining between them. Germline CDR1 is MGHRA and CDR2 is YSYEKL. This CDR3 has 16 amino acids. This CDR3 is CASSQGRLDDYNEQFF. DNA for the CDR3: TGCGCCAGCAGCCAAGGGCGGCTAGACGATTACAATGAGCAGTTCTTC.

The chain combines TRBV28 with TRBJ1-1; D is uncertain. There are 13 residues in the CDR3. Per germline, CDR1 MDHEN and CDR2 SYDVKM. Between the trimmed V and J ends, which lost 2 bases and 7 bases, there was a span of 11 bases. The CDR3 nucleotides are TGTGCCAGCAGTTTAGGGCAGTCATGTGAAGCTTTCTTT. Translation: CASSLGQSCEAFF.

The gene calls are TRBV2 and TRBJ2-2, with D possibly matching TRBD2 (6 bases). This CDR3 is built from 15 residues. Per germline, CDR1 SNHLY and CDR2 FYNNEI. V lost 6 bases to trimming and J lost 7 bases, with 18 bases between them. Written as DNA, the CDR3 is TGTGCCAGCAGAAGGGACTCCTCGTGTATCGGGGAGCTGTTTTTT. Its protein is CASRRDSSCIGELFF.

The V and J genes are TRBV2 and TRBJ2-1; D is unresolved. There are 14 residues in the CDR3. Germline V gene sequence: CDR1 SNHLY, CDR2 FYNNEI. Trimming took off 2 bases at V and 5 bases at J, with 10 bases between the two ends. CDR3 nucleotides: TGTGCCAGCAGTGAAAGCCCAGCCAACAATGAGCAGTTCTTC. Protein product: CASSESPANNEQFF.

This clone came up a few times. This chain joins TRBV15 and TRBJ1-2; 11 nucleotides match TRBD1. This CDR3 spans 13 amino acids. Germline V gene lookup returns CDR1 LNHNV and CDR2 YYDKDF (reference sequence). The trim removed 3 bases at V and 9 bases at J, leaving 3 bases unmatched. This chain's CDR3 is CATSRGQGVSYTF. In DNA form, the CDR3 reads TGTGCCACCAGCAGGGGACAGGGGGTCAGCTACACCTTC.

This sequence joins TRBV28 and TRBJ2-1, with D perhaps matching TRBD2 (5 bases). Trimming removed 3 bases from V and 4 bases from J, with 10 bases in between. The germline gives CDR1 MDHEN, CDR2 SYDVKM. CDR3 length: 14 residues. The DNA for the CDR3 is TGTGCCAGCAGTTTTCGTCTAGCATACAATGAGCAGTTCTTC. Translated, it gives CASSFRLAYNEQFF. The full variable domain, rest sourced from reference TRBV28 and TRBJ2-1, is DVKVTQSSRYLVKRTGEKVFLECVQDMDHENMFWYRQDPGLGLRLIYFSYDVKMKEKGDIPEGYSVSREKKERFSLILESASTNQTSMYLCASSFRLAYNEQFFGPGTRLTVL.

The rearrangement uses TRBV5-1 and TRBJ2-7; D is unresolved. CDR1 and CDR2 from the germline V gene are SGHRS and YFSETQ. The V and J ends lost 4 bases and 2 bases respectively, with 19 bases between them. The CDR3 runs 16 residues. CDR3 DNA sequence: TGCGCCAGCAGCAAGACTCCTTCCCCAGCTCCCTACGAGCAGTACTTC. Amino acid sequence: CASSKTPSPAPYEQYF.

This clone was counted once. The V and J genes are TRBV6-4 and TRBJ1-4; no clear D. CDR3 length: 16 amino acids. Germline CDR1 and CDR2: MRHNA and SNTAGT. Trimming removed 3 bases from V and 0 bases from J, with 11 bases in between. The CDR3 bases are TGTGCCAGCAGTGATTGTTCCCGACCAACTAATGAAAAACTGTTTTTT. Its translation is CASSDCSRPTNEKLFF.

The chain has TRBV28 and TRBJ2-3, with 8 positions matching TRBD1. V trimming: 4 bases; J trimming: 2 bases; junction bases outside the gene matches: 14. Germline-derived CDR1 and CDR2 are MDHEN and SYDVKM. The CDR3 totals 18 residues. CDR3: CASSSPSPGQDITDTQYF. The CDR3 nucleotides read TGTGCCAGCAGTTCCCCCTCCCCGGGACAGGATATCACAGATACGCAGTATTTT. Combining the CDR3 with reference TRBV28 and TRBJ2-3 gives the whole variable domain DVKVTQSSRYLVKRTGEKVFLECVQDMDHENMFWYRQDPGLGLRLIYFSYDVKMKEKGDIPEGYSVSREKKERFSLILESASTNQTSMYLCASSSPSPGQDITDTQYFGPGTRLTVL.

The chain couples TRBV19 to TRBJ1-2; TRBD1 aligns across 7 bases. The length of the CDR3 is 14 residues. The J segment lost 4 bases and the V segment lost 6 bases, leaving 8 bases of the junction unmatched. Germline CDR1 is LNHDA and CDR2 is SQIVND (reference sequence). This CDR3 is CASRTTGTAYGYTF. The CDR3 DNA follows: TGTGCCAGTAGGACCACCGGGACAGCCTATGGCTACACCTTC.

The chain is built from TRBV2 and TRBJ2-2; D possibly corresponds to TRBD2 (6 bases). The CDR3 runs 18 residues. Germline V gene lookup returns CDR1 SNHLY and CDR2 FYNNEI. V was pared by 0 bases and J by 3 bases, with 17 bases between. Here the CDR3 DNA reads TGTGCCAGCAGTGAAGCGCGCCTCCGGGACTCCCACACCGGGGAGCTGTTTTTT. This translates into CASSEARLRDSHTGELFF.